One sample yielded the 18 T cell receptor beta chains listed below, sequenced in a study of vaccination and CD4 T cells after COVID-19. Scientists ran DNA taken from cultured CD4+ T cells through the Oncomine TCR Beta short-read assay for sequencing. TCRdb recomputed calls from the PCR reads with MiXCR, one row per CDR3 protein. The sample lists 17,000 or so distinct CDR3 sequences, approximately 31% seen once, with 15% to 19% in the top ten. These TCRs' antigens remain unknown. Treatment in this sample: roughly 10-day PBMC culture with coronavirus spike peptide pools or control peptides (ViraFEST assay). Specimen: cultured CD4+ T cells from blood. The source is a human donor with COVID-19.

The V call is TRBV6-4, the J call TRBJ1-5, with 7 bases lining up with TRBD1. CDR1 and CDR2 (germline): MRHNA, SNTAGT. The CDR3 is made up of 16 amino acids. After removal of 8 bases from V and 0 bases from J, the junction contained 10 bases not matched to a gene. In DNA, the CDR3 is TGTGCCAGCCATAGGGGGCAGTCCCTTAGCAATCAGCCCCAGCATTTT. It yields the protein CASHRGQSLSNQPQHF.

This clonotype was seen more than once but under ten times. CDR3 residues: CASSMSFGGSAEAFF. CDR3 nucleotides: TGTGCCAGTAGTATGTCGTTCGGAGGGTCGGCTGAAGCTTTCTTT. V and J are TRBV19 and TRBJ1-1; the D is unclear. The germline V gene encodes CDR1 LNHDA and CDR2 SQIVND (reference sequence). The V and J ends lost 3 bases and 6 bases respectively, with 17 bases between them. The CDR3 length is 15 residues.

The DNA for the CDR3 is TGTGCCAGCAGCTTATATCCAGACCCTAGCTCCTACGAGCAGTACTTC. This codes for CASSLYPDPSSYEQYF. This chain connects TRBV7-8 to TRBJ2-7; D unclear. Trimming removed 2 bases at V and 0 bases at J, with 14 bases between. CDR1 is SGHVS and CDR2 is FQNEAQ in the germline V gene. The CDR3 spans 16 residues.

The chain recombines TRBV6-2 or TRBV6-3 with TRBJ1-4; D gene ambiguous. The V end lost 2 bases, the J end lost 2 bases, and 18 bases lay between the germline ends. The CDR3 extends over 18 amino acids. Germline V gene sequence: CDR1 MNHEY, CDR2 SVGEGT. CDR3 DNA: TGTGCCAGCAGTTACCCGACCCGGAGTGCGGCCACTAATGAAAAACTGTTTTTT. It yields the protein CASSYPTRSAATNEKLFF.

The chain combines TRBV5-1 with TRBJ2-3, with a possible D match to TRBD2 (6 bases). The CDR3 extends over 15 amino acids. V was pared by 4 bases and J by 7 bases, with 19 bases between. The germline gives CDR1 SGHRS, CDR2 YFSETQ. The CDR3 DNA reads as TGCGCCAGCAGCCCTCCCGATGGGGGGTCCAATACGCAGTATTTT. Its protein is CASSPPDGGSNTQYF.

A few counts support this clonotype. The genes are TRBV7-2 and TRBJ2-3; 9 bases agree with TRBD2. CDR3 length: 15 residues. CDR1 is SGHTA and CDR2 is FQGNSA in the germline V gene. With 2 bases clipped from V and 2 bases from J, the junction kept 2 bases outside the gene matches. The CDR3 DNA reads as TGTGCCAGCAGCTTACGCGGGGGGGCCACAGATACGCAGTATTTT. It yields the protein CASSLRGGATDTQYF.

The table lists this clonotype with a few counts. The chain combines TRBV6-1 with TRBJ1-5, with D unresolved. Per germline, CDR1 MNHNS and CDR2 SASEGT. Trimming took off 0 bases at V and 6 bases at J, with 9 bases between the two ends. CDR3 length equals 14 residues. The chain's CDR3 is CASSEARGTQPQHF. The DNA for the CDR3 is TGTGCCAGCAGTGAAGCTCGGGGAACTCAGCCCCAGCATTTT.

The V gene is TRBV29-1, the J gene TRBJ1-1; D gene ambiguous. V was pared by 6 bases and J by 5 bases, with 13 bases between. Germline V gene data show CDR1 as SQVTM and CDR2 as ANQGSEA. This CDR3 spans 12 amino acids. CDR3 nucleotides: TGCAGCGTGGGGTTGTGGGGAACTGAAGCTTTCTTT. It translates to CSVGLWGTEAFF.

This chain joins TRBV19 and TRBJ2-3; 7 bases are a match to TRBD1. Per the germline V gene, CDR1 is LNHDA and CDR2 is SQIVND (reference sequence). V shed 4 bases, J shed 3 bases, and the junction held 22 bases outside the gene matches. The CDR3 covers 20 residues. The CDR3 here is CASSRIFGTVGLGETDTQYF. CDR3 sequence (DNA): TGTGCCAGTAGTAGAATTTTCGGGACAGTAGGACTGGGTGAGACAGATACGCAGTATTTT.

The chain recombines TRBV11-2 with TRBJ2-2; D is unresolved. The length of the CDR3 is 16 residues. The ends were cut back, 7 bases at V and 0 bases at J, with 15 bases in the middle. In germline, CDR1 is SGHAT, CDR2 FQNNGV. The CDR3 loop reads CASTPRPAPNTGELFF. The CDR3 DNA follows: TGTGCCAGCACCCCCCGGCCTGCCCCGAACACCGGGGAGCTGTTTTTT.

The sample holds a few counts of this clonotype. The chain is built from TRBV6-5 and TRBJ1-6; D is ambiguous. The CDR3 covers 16 residues. Germline V gene lookup returns CDR1 MNHEY and CDR2 SVGAGI. With 0 bases removed from V and 8 bases from J, the gap between germline ends came to 14 bases. CDR3 sequence reads: CASSYSIGRPYSPLHF. For the CDR3, the DNA is TGTGCCAGCAGTTACTCTATAGGACGGCCCTATTCACCCCTCCACTTT.

The chain links TRBV7-6 to TRBJ1-1; 10 bases are a match to TRBD1. CDR1 is SGHVS, CDR2 FNYEAQ, per germline. The CDR3 runs 17 residues. V was clipped by 1 base and J by 10 bases; unmatched bases: 15. The CDR3 reads CASSLGPGTGVFLGAFF. CDR3 DNA: TGTGCCAGCAGCTTAGGACCCGGGACAGGGGTTTTCCTTGGAGCTTTCTTT.

V usage is TRBV5-4 and J usage is TRBJ1-3, with D possibly TRBD1 on 5 matching bases. The CDR3 has 12 amino acids. Trimming left V 9 bases short and J 8 bases short, with 15 bases between. CDR1 and CDR2 (germline): SGHNT, YYREEE (reference sequence). The CDR3 sequence is CATRGANYTIYF. The CDR3 nucleotides are TGTGCCACCCGCGGGGCCAACTACACCATATATTTT. The whole variable domain, remainder taken from reference TRBV5-4 and TRBJ1-3, is ETGVTQSPTHLIKTRGQQVTLRCSSQSGHNTVSWYQQALGQGPQFIFQYYREEENGRGNFPPRFSGLQFPNYSSELNVNALELDDSALYLCATRGANYTIYFGEGSWLTVV.

This chain joins TRBV11-3 and TRBJ2-1; perhaps TRBD2 as D (6 bases). Trimming left V 4 bases short and J 4 bases short, with 17 bases between. CDR1 and CDR2 (germline): SGHNT, YENEEA. There are 16 residues in the CDR3. The CDR3 DNA follows: TGTGCCAGCAGCTACCGGGGCGGGGATCGATACAATGAGCAGTTCTTC. This encodes CASSYRGGDRYNEQFF.

This clonotype was seen only a few times. The chain joins TRBV20-1 to TRBJ1-2, with TRBD1 matching 9 bases. The CDR3 runs 13 residues. The ends lost 5 bases at V and 4 bases at J; junction bases unmatched: 5. Germline-derived CDR1 and CDR2 are DFQATT and SNEGSKA (reference sequence). The CDR3 bases are TGCAGTGCTGGGGGACAGGGAGGCTATGGCTACACCTTC. The encoded protein is CSAGGQGGYGYTF.

V usage is TRBV7-9 and J usage is TRBJ1-4; D is uncertain. V was trimmed by 5 bases and J by 4 bases, leaving 8 bases between them. Looked up from germline, CDR1 is SEHNR and CDR2 is FQNEAQ (reference sequence). This CDR3 spans 13 amino acids. The CDR3 region is CASSPTYNEKLFF. CDR3 nucleotide sequence: TGTGCCAGCAGCCCTACCTATAATGAAAAACTGTTTTTT.

Written as DNA, the CDR3 is TGTGCCAGCAGCGGAATAGCGGGGAGCTCCTACAATGAGCAGTTCTTC. This encodes CASSGIAGSSYNEQFF. The chain has TRBV7-2 and TRBJ2-1, with 8 bases lining up with TRBD2. V was pared by 5 bases and J by 0 bases, with 6 bases of the junction left unmatched. The CDR3 extends over 16 amino acids. Per the germline V gene, CDR1 is SGHTA and CDR2 is FQGNSA.

This clonotype was seen more than once but under ten times. This chain joins TRBV7-2 and TRBJ2-2; D is undetermined. Germline V gene sequence: CDR1 SGHTA, CDR2 FQGNSA. Deletions cut 3 bases from V and 5 bases from J, with 4 bases between. This CDR3 contains 12 residues. The CDR3 here is CASSFKTGELFF. CDR3 bases: TGTGCCAGCAGCTTTAAGACCGGGGAGCTGTTTTTT.